The 17 T cell receptor beta chains below all came from one sample that was sequenced in a study of persistence of HIV-infected CD4 T cells. Cells were stimulated with overlapping HIV-1 Gag 15-mer peptides. Sorted nonresponding memory CD4+ T cells were CD40L-negative, CD69-negative, CD45RO-high. These receptors are not linked to any known antigen. Sequencing used immunoSEQ version 4 in survey mode. Data came from immunoSEQ multiplex PCR; TCRdb stores just in-frame clones and leaves some out. Among tens of thousands of clones listed, approximately 78% were seen once. The sequences come from CD4+ T cells sorted from PBMCs after roughly 19-hour stimulation, collected from a patient who received antiretroviral therapy. These TCRs come from an adult man with HIV who was CMV-seropositive.

The rearrangement uses TRBV10-3 and TRBJ1-3; weak D call: TRBD1 (6 bases). Germline assignment: CDR1 ENHRY and CDR2 SYGVKD. The germline V and J ends were trimmed by 6 bases and 0 bases, with 24 bases remaining between them. CDR3 length: 19 amino acids. The CDR3 loop is CAIRGGQNFSASSGNTIYF. The CDR3, as DNA: TGTGCCATCAGAGGCGGACAGAATTTCTCCGCGAGCTCTGGAAACACCATATATTTT.

J is TRBJ1-2 and V is TRBV5-4, with D uncertain. CDR1 SGHNT and CDR2 YYREEE come from the germline V gene (reference sequence). V dropped 4 bases and J dropped 4 bases, with 17 bases sitting between them. This CDR3 spans 15 amino acids. The CDR3, as DNA: TGTGCCAGCAGCAGCTCCGATCAGCGGCTCTATGGCTACACCTTC. Protein product: CASSSSDQRLYGYTF. Drawing the rest from reference TRBV5-4 and TRBJ1-2, the complete variable domain is ETGVTQSPTHLIKTRGQQVTLRCSSQSGHNTVSWYQQALGQGPQFIFQYYREEENGRGNFPPRFSGLQFPNYSSELNVNALELDDSALYLCASSSSDQRLYGYTFGSGTRLTVV.

The V call is TRBV19, the J call TRBJ2-5; D assignment may be TRBD1 or TRBD2 (5 bases each). Per the germline V gene, CDR1 is LNHDA and CDR2 is SQIVND (reference sequence). The V gene lost 5 bases and the J gene lost 4 bases, with 17 bases spanning the gap. The CDR3 runs 15 residues. The CDR3 bases are TGTGCCAGTAGTCCATGGCCCCCCGGGACAGAGACCCAGTACTTC. Amino acid sequence: CASSPWPPGTETQYF.

This clone occurred a few times. The CDR3 is CASSLDRVGNTIYF. The CDR3 DNA sequence: TGTGCCAGCTCACTGGACAGGGTTGGAAACACCATATATTTT. V usage is TRBV18 and J usage is TRBJ1-3; 8 bases are a match to TRBD1. Losses at the gene ends were 4 bases for V and 3 bases for J; bases not matched to a gene: 2. CDR3 length equals 14 residues. Germline-derived CDR1 and CDR2 are KGHSH and LQKENI.

This rearrangement joins TRBV29-1 to TRBJ2-3; TRBD1 agrees at 11 bases. Germline lookup yields CDR1 SQVTM and CDR2 ANQGSEA. The CDR3 totals 14 residues. Trimming removed 6 bases from V and 2 bases from J; junction bases left unmatched: 4. The DNA of the CDR3 is TGCAGCGTCAGGACAGGGGGCGTCACAGATACGCAGTATTTT. Translating it yields CSVRTGGVTDTQYF.

The V gene is TRBV4-2, the J gene TRBJ1-2; tentatively, D is TRBD1 (5 bases). The ends were cut back, 2 bases at V and 3 bases at J, with 13 bases in the middle. The CDR3 has 15 residues. The V gene's germline CDR1 is LGHNA and CDR2 YNFKEQ. The CDR3, as DNA: TGTGCCAGCAGCCAACAAATACAGGTCTACTATGGCTACACCTTC. It translates to CASSQQIQVYYGYTF.

This chain joins TRBV19 and TRBJ1-3, with D perhaps TRBD1 (5 bases). The CDR3 contains 13 residues. CDR1 is LNHDA and CDR2 is SQIVND in the germline V gene (reference sequence). V was shortened by 7 bases and J by 1 base, with 8 bases between the two germline ends. This CDR3 is CASTRASGNTIYF. The CDR3 region has the DNA TGTGCCAGTACCAGGGCTTCTGGAAACACCATATATTTT.

V gene TRBV29-1 combines with J gene TRBJ2-2; D ambiguous. CDR1 is SQVTM and CDR2 is ANQGSEA in the germline V gene. Trimming left V 6 bases short and J 2 bases short, with 13 bases between. The CDR3 is made up of 14 amino acids. The CDR3 DNA follows: TGCAGCGTGGGTTCGGGCCTTAACACCGGGGAGCTGTTTTTT. Translation: CSVGSGLNTGELFF.

The chain couples TRBV18 to TRBJ2-7, with 9 bases fitting TRBD2. The CDR3 length is 15 residues. J lost 6 bases, V lost 2 bases, and 8 bases had no gene match. Germline V gene lookup returns CDR1 KGHSH and CDR2 LQKENI. CDR3 protein: CASSPLREGRGEQYF. Written as DNA, the CDR3 is TGTGCCAGCTCACCATTGCGGGAGGGCCGAGGCGAGCAGTACTTC.

This clone showed up just once. This chain joins TRBV10-3 and TRBJ1-1; D is perhaps TRBD1 (6 bases). The germline V gene encodes CDR1 ENHRY and CDR2 SYGVKD. The CDR3 sequence is 12 residues long. Trimming stripped 8 bases from V and 1 base from J, with 8 bases between. The CDR3 loop is CAIGQSNTEAFF. Written as DNA, the CDR3 is TGTGCCATCGGACAGTCGAACACTGAAGCTTTCTTT.

The rearrangement uses TRBV7-2 and TRBJ1-5; D possibly corresponds to TRBD1 (5 bases). Germline lookup yields CDR1 SGHTA and CDR2 FQGNSA. Trimming took off 6 bases at V and 3 bases at J, with 15 bases between the two ends. This CDR3 spans 15 amino acids. CDR3 coding DNA: TGTGCCAGCAGAAAAGGGGCAGGGAACAATCAGCCCCAGCATTTT. Its protein is CASRKGAGNNQPQHF.

This chain links TRBV10-3 with TRBJ2-7, with D perhaps TRBD2 (5 bases). Germline V gene lookup returns CDR1 ENHRY and CDR2 SYGVKD. The V end was cut by 4 bases, the J end by 6 bases, with 16 bases between. The CDR3 is 14 residues long. CDR3 nucleotides: TGTGCCATCAGTGGGGAACTAGGCCCCGCCGAGCAGTACTTC. The encoded protein is CAISGELGPAEQYF.

CDR3 nucleotides: TGTGCCAGTACCGAGGCAGGGATTAACACTGAAGCTTTCTTT. Translation: CASTEAGINTEAFF. V is TRBV19 and J is TRBJ1-1; D may be TRBD1 (5 bases). The germline gives CDR1 LNHDA, CDR2 SQIVND (reference sequence). The V and J ends lost 7 bases and 2 bases respectively, with 14 bases between them. The length of the CDR3 is 14 residues.

The chain links TRBV30 to TRBJ2-3; D perhaps matches TRBD1 (6 bases). The CDR3 runs 16 residues. Per the germline V gene, CDR1 is GTSNPN and CDR2 is SVGIG (reference sequence). Deletions cut 0 bases from V and 3 bases from J, with 16 bases between. The CDR3 sequence is CAWSVRSGAWTDTQYF. The CDR3 region has the DNA TGTGCCTGGAGTGTACGGTCAGGGGCGTGGACAGATACGCAGTATTTT.

This chain joins TRBV27 and TRBJ1-2; TRBD1 matches 11 bases. With V trimmed by 6 bases and J by 8 bases, 5 bases remained unmatched. Germline-derived CDR1 and CDR2 are MNHEY and SMNVEV (reference sequence). The CDR3 consists of 13 residues. CDR3 protein: CASSGQGAGGYTF. DNA for the CDR3: TGTGCCAGCAGCGGACAGGGGGCGGGGGGCTACACCTTC.

This CDR3 reads CALNTRETYSNQPQHF. The CDR3 DNA sequence: TGTGCCTTAAACACCCGAGAGACATATAGCAATCAGCCCCAGCATTTT. The V gene is TRBV30, the J gene TRBJ1-5; D gene uncertain. Germline V lookup: CDR1 GTSNPN, CDR2 SVGIG (reference sequence). There are 16 residues in the CDR3. The V gene lost 7 bases and the J gene lost 0 bases, with 19 bases spanning the gap.

This chain connects TRBV6-2 or TRBV6-3 to TRBJ2-3, with 12 bases lining up with TRBD2. The ends lost 4 bases at V and 2 bases at J; junction bases unmatched: 13. In germline, CDR1 is MNHEY, CDR2 SVGEGT. This CDR3 has 19 amino acids. This CDR3 reads CASSSRRTSGTSVTDTQYF. The CDR3 region has the DNA TGTGCCAGCAGTTCTCGGAGGACTAGCGGGACGTCTGTCACAGATACGCAGTATTTT.